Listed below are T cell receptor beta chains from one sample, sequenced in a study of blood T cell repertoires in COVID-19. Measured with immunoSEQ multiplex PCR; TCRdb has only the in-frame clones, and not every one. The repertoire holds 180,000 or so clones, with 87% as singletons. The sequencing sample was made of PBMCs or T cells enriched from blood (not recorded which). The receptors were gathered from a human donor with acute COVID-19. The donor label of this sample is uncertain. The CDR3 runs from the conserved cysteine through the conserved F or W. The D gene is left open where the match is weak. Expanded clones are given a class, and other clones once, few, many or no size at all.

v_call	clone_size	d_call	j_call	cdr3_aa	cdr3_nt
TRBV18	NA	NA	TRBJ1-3	CASSPGINSGNTIYF	TGTGCCAGCTCACCGGGCATAAACTCTGGAAACACCATATATTTT
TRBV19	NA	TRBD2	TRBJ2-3	CASSPRLGAGGDTQYF	TGTGCCAGTAGTCCGCGACTGGGGGCGGGAGGGGATACGCAGTATTTT
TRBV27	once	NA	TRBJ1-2	CASRTRGTGYTF	TGTGCCAGCAGGACCCGGGGGACTGGCTACACCTTC
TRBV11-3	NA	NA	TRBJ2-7	CASSLGQASNEQYF	TGTGCCAGCAGCTTAGGACAGGCCTCGAACGAGCAGTACTTC
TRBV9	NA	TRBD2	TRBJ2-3	CASSPRLAGVSDTQYF	TGTGCCAGCAGCCCCCGACTAGCGGGGGTTTCAGATACGCAGTATTTT
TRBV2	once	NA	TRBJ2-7	CASGVESSYEQYF	TGTGCCAGCGGTGTGGAGAGCTCCTACGAGCAGTACTTC
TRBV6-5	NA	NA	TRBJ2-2	CASRPRGANVGELFF	TGTGCCAGCAGGCCTCGTGGGGCGAACGTCGGGGAGCTGTTTTTT
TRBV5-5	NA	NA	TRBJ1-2	CASSLDSTNGYTF	TGTGCCAGCAGCTTGGACTCAACTAATGGCTACACCTTC
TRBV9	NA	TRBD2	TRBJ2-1	CASSVPGTSLNEQFF	TGTGCCAGCAGCGTCCCGGGGACTAGTCTAAATGAGCAGTTCTTC
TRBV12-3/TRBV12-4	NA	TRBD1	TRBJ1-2	CASSPTGGGGYTF	TGTGCCAGCAGCCCTACAGGGGGTGGTGGCTACACCTTC
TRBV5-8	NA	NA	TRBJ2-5	CASTSPGEGVGETQYF	TGTGCCAGCACCTCCCCCGGAGAAGGGGTGGGAGAGACCCAGTACTTC
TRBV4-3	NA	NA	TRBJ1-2	CASSQDIDSHYGYTF	TGCGCCAGCAGCCAAGATATAGACAGCCACTATGGCTACACCTTC
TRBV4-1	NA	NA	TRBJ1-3	CASKESLSGNTIYF	TGCGCCAGCAAGGAGTCGCTCTCTGGAAACACCATATATTTT
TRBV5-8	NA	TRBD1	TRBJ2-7	CASSLSQGATYEQYF	TGTGCCAGCAGCTTGTCCCAGGGGGCGACCTACGAGCAGTACTTC
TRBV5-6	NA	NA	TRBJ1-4	CASSSDSLNEKLFF	TGTGCCAGCAGCTCGGACAGCCTTAATGAAAAACTGTTTTTT
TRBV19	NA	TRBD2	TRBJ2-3	CASSITAGGRGTQYF	TGTGCCAGTAGTATTACAGCGGGGGGGCGTGGTACGCAGTATTTT
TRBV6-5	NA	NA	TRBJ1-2	CASPGEGGIYGYTF	TGTGCCAGCCCTGGGGAGGGGGGTATCTATGGCTACACCTTC
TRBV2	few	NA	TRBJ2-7	CASSVRDNYEQYF	TGTGCCAGCAGTGTACGGGACAACTACGAGCAGTACTTC
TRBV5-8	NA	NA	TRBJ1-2	CASSLLQGNYGYTF	TGTGCCAGCAGCTTGTTACAGGGTAACTATGGCTACACCTTC
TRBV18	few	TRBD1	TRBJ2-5	CASSPNRGETQYF	TGTGCCAGCTCACCAAACAGGGGAGAGACCCAGTACTTC
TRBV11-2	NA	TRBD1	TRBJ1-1	CASTPDRVNTEAFF	TGTGCCAGCACCCCGGACAGGGTGAACACTGAAGCTTTCTTT
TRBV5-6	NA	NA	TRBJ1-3	CASSSRASGNTIYF	TGTGCCAGCAGCTCTAGAGCCTCTGGAAACACCATATATTTT
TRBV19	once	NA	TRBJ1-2	CASSRQDSSANYGYTF	TGTGCCAGTAGTCGGCAGGACAGCTCCGCTAACTATGGCTACACCTTC
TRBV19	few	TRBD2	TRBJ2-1	CASSMGGTSGTYNEQFF	TGTGCCAGTAGTATGGGGGGTACTAGCGGGACCTACAATGAGCAGTTCTTC
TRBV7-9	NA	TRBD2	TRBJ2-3	CASSGVAGATLTDTQYF	TGTGCCAGTTCGGGGGTAGCGGGGGCCACTCTCACAGATACGCAGTATTTT
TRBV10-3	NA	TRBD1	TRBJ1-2	CAISGGGQGRGYTF	TGTGCCATCAGTGGGGGGGGACAGGGTCGAGGCTACACCTTC
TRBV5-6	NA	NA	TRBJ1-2	CASSLGTGGEEAYGYTF	TGTGCCAGCAGCTTGGGGACCGGCGGGGAGGAGGCTTATGGCTACACCTTC
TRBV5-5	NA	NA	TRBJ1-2	CASSLQVGYGYTF	TGTGCCAGCAGCTTGCAGGTTGGTTATGGCTACACCTTC
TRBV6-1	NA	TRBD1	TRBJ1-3	CASSEDQGQGGNTIYF	TGTGCCAGCAGTGAAGATCAAGGACAGGGTGGAAACACCATATATTTT
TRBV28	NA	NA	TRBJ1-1	CASTTPTEAFF	TGTGCCAGCACGACACCCACTGAAGCTTTCTTT
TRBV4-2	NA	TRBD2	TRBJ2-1	CASSRRLAGGGSYNEQFF	TGTGCCAGCAGCCGCCGACTAGCGGGGGGAGGCTCCTACAATGAGCAGTTCTTC
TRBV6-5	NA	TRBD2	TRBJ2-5	CASTRLAGGQETQYF	TGTGCCAGCACTCGGCTAGCGGGGGGGCAAGAGACCCAGTACTTC
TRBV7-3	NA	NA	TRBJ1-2	CASSHGGSDGYTF	TGTGCCAGCAGCCACGGGGGGTCTGATGGCTACACCTTC
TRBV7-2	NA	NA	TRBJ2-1	CASSLIVNEQFF	TGTGCCAGCAGCTTAATAGTCAATGAGCAGTTCTTC
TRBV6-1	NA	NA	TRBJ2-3	CASSEPGRGEDTQYF	TGTGCCAGCAGTGAACCGGGCAGGGGAGAAGATACGCAGTATTTT
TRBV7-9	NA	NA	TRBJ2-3	CASSLGRVQLALNTDTQYF	TGTGCCAGCAGCTTAGGGCGGGTACAGCTAGCGTTAAACACAGATACGCAGTATTTT
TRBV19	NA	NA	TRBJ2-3	CASSIMDTITDTQYF	TGTGCCAGTAGTATTATGGACACGATCACAGATACGCAGTATTTT
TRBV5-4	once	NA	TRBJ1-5	CASSLDKYQPQHF	TGTGCCAGCAGCTTGGACAAGTATCAGCCCCAGCATTTT
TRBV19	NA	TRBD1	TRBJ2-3	CASTDRGISDTQYF	TGTGCCAGCACGGACAGGGGAATTTCAGATACGCAGTATTTT
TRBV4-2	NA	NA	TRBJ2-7	CASSQASSYEQYF	TGTGCCAGCAGCCAAGCGAGCTCCTACGAGCAGTACTTC